These 25 T cell receptor beta chains came from one sample sequenced in a study of T cells in Graves' hyperthyroidism and ophthalmopathy. From RNA transcripts, TCR beta CDR3 regions were amplified. The HTBI primer set was used in a first-round RT-PCR of the TCR CDR3. TCRdb reprocessed the multiplex PCR reads via MiXCR and lists one record per CDR3 protein. Found here are roughly 700,000 distinct CDR3 sequences, approximately 15% of them singletons; the top ten hold more than 8.5%. Sample: blood. The receptors were sampled from a young woman with Graves' hyperthyroidism.

Ten or more counts support this clonotype. The V and J genes are TRBV11-2 and TRBJ2-7, with D possibly being TRBD1 (5 bases). Germline V gene data show CDR1 as SGHAT and CDR2 as FQNNGV. The germline V and J ends were trimmed by 3 bases and 4 bases, with 10 bases remaining between them. This CDR3 spans 13 amino acids. CDR3 amino acids: CASSLGPEYEQYF. CDR3 bases: TGTGCCAGCAGCTTGGGGCCGGAATACGAGCAGTACTTC.

This clonotype was seen at least ten times. CDR3 nucleotide sequence: TGCAGTGCTAGAGCGGAAGGAACCTACGAGCAGTACTTC. Protein sequence: CSARAEGTYEQYF. The rearrangement links TRBV20-1 to TRBJ2-7, with D uncertain. This CDR3 contains 13 residues. The V and J ends lost 1 base and 2 bases respectively, with 9 bases between them. From germline, CDR1 is DFQATT and CDR2 SNEGSKA (reference sequence).

The chain employs TRBV29-1 and TRBJ2-5; D perhaps matches TRBD1 (5 bases). From germline, CDR1 is SQVTM and CDR2 ANQGSEA. Trimming took 6 bases from V and 5 from J, leaving 22 bases between them. The CDR3 totals 15 residues. The CDR3 here is CSVSGQQATRETQYF. The CDR3 coding sequence is TGCAGCGTATCGGGCCAACAGGCGACCCGGGAGACCCAGTACTTC. The whole variable domain, remainder taken from reference TRBV29-1 and TRBJ2-5, is SAVISQKPSRDICQRGTSLTIQCQVDSQVTMMFWYRQQPGQSLTLIATANQGSEATYESGFVIDKFPISRPNLTFSTLTVSNMSPEDSSIYLCSVSGQQATRETQYFGPGTRLLVL.

This sequence joins TRBV10-3 and TRBJ1-1; weak D call: TRBD1 (6 bases). This CDR3 region has 15 residues. V lost 3 bases and J lost 0, with 11 bases in between. Per germline, CDR1 ENHRY and CDR2 SYGVKD. CDR3 in DNA: TGTGCCATCAGTGATATTAGGGGGGTGAACACTGAAGCTTTCTTT. This gives the protein CAISDIRGVNTEAFF.

This clonotype was counted a few times. The V and J genes are TRBV7-9 and TRBJ1-2, with D tentatively TRBD1 (6 bases). V shed 1 base and J shed 5 bases, with 17 bases lying between them. The length of the CDR3 is 16 residues. CDR1 is SEHNR, CDR2 FQNEAQ, per germline (reference sequence). CDR3 nucleotide sequence: TGTGCCAGCAGCTTAGGGGACCGACAGGCAGATTATGGCTACACCTTC. This codes for CASSLGDRQADYGYTF.

J is TRBJ2-3 and V is TRBV5-5; unclear D gene. Germline V gene sequence: CDR1 SGHKS, CDR2 YYEKEE (reference sequence). The CDR3 has 16 amino acids. V was trimmed by 4 bases and J by 2 bases, leaving 17 bases between them. The CDR3 DNA is TGTGCCAGCAGCCGCCCCCTGGGAACTCTCACAGATACGCAGTATTTT. This codes for CASSRPLGTLTDTQYF.

The chain links TRBV27 to TRBJ2-1; 7 bases line up with TRBD2. V gave up 4 bases and J gave up 8 bases; unmatched junction bases: 8. CDR1 and CDR2 from the germline V gene are MNHEY and SMNVEV (reference sequence). This CDR3 contains 14 residues. CDR3 region: CASSSTSRRYEQFF. CDR3 bases: TGTGCCAGCAGTTCGACTAGCAGGAGATATGAGCAGTTCTTC.

A note on this clonotype: A much larger clone differs by one base, so this may be a read error. The rearrangement joins TRBV11-2 to TRBJ2-1; 13 bases map to TRBD2. V dropped 6 bases and J dropped 8; count of bases not matched to a gene: 16. The CDR3 totals 18 residues. Germline values: CDR1 SGHAT, CDR2 FQNNGV. CDR3 residues: CASRGGGLAGAPGDEQFF. DNA for the CDR3: TGTGCCAGCAGAGGGGGTGGACTAGCGGGAGCCCCGGGCGATGAGCAGTTCTTC.

This clonotype was picked up many times. The CDR3 DNA sequence: TGTGCCAGCAGTGAATACGGGGCCCAATACAATCAGCCCCAGCATTTT. Translated: CASSEYGAQYNQPQHF. The chain has TRBV6-1 and TRBJ1-5, with D possibly TRBD1 on 5 matching bases. Germline V lookup: CDR1 MNHNS, CDR2 SASEGT. Trimming stripped 2 bases from V and 3 bases from J, with 14 bases between. The CDR3 totals 16 residues.

V and J are TRBV20-1 and TRBJ2-7, with 9 bases identical to TRBD2. J lost 6 bases, V lost 3 bases, and 12 bases had no gene match. The CDR3 covers 15 residues. CDR1 is DFQATT and CDR2 is SNEGSKA in the germline V gene (reference sequence). The DNA for the CDR3 is TGCAGTGCTAGTCGGTTAGCGGGAGCAATGTCCGAGCAGTACTTC. This encodes CSASRLAGAMSEQYF.

There are a few counts of this clonotype. The chain uses TRBV6-2 or TRBV6-3 and TRBJ1-1, with D perhaps TRBD1 (6 bases). V was cut by 6 bases and J by 4 bases, with 12 bases left in between. The CDR3 sequence is 13 residues long. Germline lookup yields CDR1 MNHEY and CDR2 SVGEGT. In DNA, the CDR3 is TGTGCCAGCAGGGTCGGAGGGGGCACTGAAGCTTTCTTT. It yields the protein CASRVGGGTEAFF.

The sample holds a few counts of this clonotype. This chain connects TRBV25-1 to TRBJ2-1; TRBD2 matches at 8 bases. V lost 3 bases, J lost 8 bases, and 15 bases stayed unmatched. Germline V lookup: CDR1 MGHDK, CDR2 SYGVNS. This CDR3 has 17 amino acids. The CDR3 DNA follows: TGTGCCAGCAGTGATCTATGGGCGGGAGCGGGAGTTGATGAGCAGTTCTTC. It is translated as CASSDLWAGAGVDEQFF.

This clonotype was seen at least ten times. The chain is built from TRBV11-2 and TRBJ2-3, with D tentatively TRBD2 (5 bases). Looked up from germline, CDR1 is SGHAT and CDR2 is FQNNGV. This CDR3 spans 13 amino acids. Trimming pared 4 bases from V and 4 bases from J, leaving 9 bases between. The CDR3 coding sequence is TGTGCCAGCAGCTCGGACTGGCCAGATACGCAGTATTTT. This gives the protein CASSSDWPDTQYF.

This clonotype occurred many times. The V and J genes are TRBV12-3 or TRBV12-4 and TRBJ2-1; D gene uncertain. Trimming removed 8 bases from V and 2 bases from J, with 16 bases in between. The CDR3 extends over 15 amino acids. The CDR3 is CASVLTRSAYNEQFF. The DNA for the CDR3 is TGTGCCAGCGTTCTCACAAGGTCAGCCTACAATGAGCAGTTCTTC.

This clonotype was recorded a few times. The V gene is TRBV7-2, the J gene TRBJ2-2; TRBD2 agrees at 14 bases. V was clipped by 5 bases and J by 4 bases; unmatched bases: 15. From germline, CDR1 is SGHTA and CDR2 FQGNSA. The CDR3 is 20 amino acids. DNA for the CDR3: TGTGCCAGCAGCCTACCTAGTCTCCTGACTAGCGGGAGGGGCACCGGGGAGCTGTTTTTT. Protein product: CASSLPSLLTSGRGTGELFF.

This clonotype turned up a few times. V gene TRBV20-1 combines with J gene TRBJ1-5; D is uncertain. The V gene lost 1 base and the J gene lost 4 bases, with 11 bases spanning the gap. The CDR3 is made up of 14 amino acids. Germline assignment: CDR1 DFQATT and CDR2 SNEGSKA (reference sequence). The CDR3, as DNA: TGCAGTGCTAGAGGGGAATTGGTAAATCAGCCCCAGCATTTT. This sequence encodes CSARGELVNQPQHF.

This clonotype has more than one count but fewer than ten. The chain is built from TRBV29-1 and TRBJ1-1, with 9 bases identical to TRBD1. The V gene's germline CDR1 is SQVTM and CDR2 ANQGSEA. This CDR3 comprises 16 residues. V shed 1 base, J shed 3 bases, and the junction held 9 bases outside the gene matches. The CDR3 is CSVEVRQGEWDTEAFF. In DNA form, the CDR3 reads TGCAGCGTTGAAGTTCGACAGGGGGAATGGGACACTGAAGCTTTCTTT.

This clonotype was seen at least ten times. The chain is built from TRBV5-5 and TRBJ1-5, with TRBD1 identical over 8 bases. CDR1 is SGHKS and CDR2 is YYEKEE in the germline V gene (reference sequence). The CDR3 length is 15 residues. The V segment lost 3 bases and the J segment 4 bases; nucleotides outside the gene matches: 6. The CDR3 nucleotides read TGTGCCAGCAGCTCCGGGACAGGTCCAAATCAGCCCCAGCATTTT. Translation: CASSSGTGPNQPQHF.

This clonotype was counted ten times or more. This chain links TRBV11-2 with TRBJ2-7; D is possibly TRBD1 (6 bases). V was trimmed by 2 bases and J by 2 bases, leaving 19 bases between them. In germline, CDR1 is SGHAT, CDR2 FQNNGV. CDR3 length: 17 amino acids. The CDR3 DNA reads TGTGCCAGCAGCTTAAGGTATCGGGACAAAATCCCCTACGAGCAGTACTTC. Amino acids: CASSLRYRDKIPYEQYF. The full variable domain, its missing parts supplied by reference TRBV11-2 and TRBJ2-7, is EAGVAQSPRYKIIEKRQSVAFWCNPISGHATLYWYQQILGQGPKLLIQFQNNGVVDDSQLPKDRFSAERLKGVDSTLKIQPAKLEDSAVYLCASSLRYRDKIPYEQYFGPGTRLTVT.

This clonotype was counted between two and nine times. The gene calls are TRBV25-1 and TRBJ1-1; D unclear. Trimming shortened V by 4 bases and J by 5 bases, and 14 bases separated the two germline ends. CDR3 length: 14 residues. Germline values: CDR1 MGHDK, CDR2 SYGVNS. CDR3 sequence: CASSGGWGKTEAFF. The CDR3 DNA reads as TGTGCCAGCAGTGGTGGTTGGGGTAAGACTGAAGCTTTCTTT.

This clonotype was seen ten or more times. The gene calls are TRBV3-1 and TRBJ1-1, with D possibly TRBD1 on 5 matching bases. Trimming removed 1 base from V and 10 bases from J, with 10 bases in between. Germline CDR1 reads LGHDT; CDR2 reads YNNKEL (reference sequence). The CDR3 is 12 residues long. CDR3 nucleotide sequence: TGTGCCAGCAGCCAAGGGCTCGGGGGAGCTTTCTTT. Its protein is CASSQGLGGAFF.

As to this clonotype: An end of the junction does not agree with germline; a read error may underlie this. The rearrangement links TRBV7-3 to TRBJ2-7; D possibly corresponds to TRBD2 (5 bases). The CDR3 runs to 15 residues. The germline V gene encodes CDR1 SGHTA and CDR2 FQGTGA. Written as DNA, the CDR3 is TGTGCCAACAGCCCCCTCCCAGCGGCTACCTACGAGCAGTACTTC. It codes for CANSPLPAATYEQYF.

In its sample, this clonotype was seen many times. CDR3: CASSYTGGPIRHPQPAKNIQYF. CDR3 DNA sequence: TGTGCCAGCAGTTACACAGGAGGCCCAATAAGGCACCCCCAACCGGCCAAAAACATTCAGTACTTC. V usage is TRBV6-5 and J usage is TRBJ2-4; D may correspond to TRBD1 or TRBD2 (5 bases each). The CDR3 has 22 residues. The germline V gene has CDR1 MNHEY and CDR2 SVGAGI. The germline V and J ends were trimmed by 2 bases and 1 base, with 30 bases remaining between them.

This clonotype was observed a handful of times. V is TRBV12-3 or TRBV12-4 and J is TRBJ2-7; possible D gene TRBD2, 5 bases. V lost 8 bases, J lost 3 bases, and 17 bases lay in between. CDR3 length equals 14 residues. The CDR3 region has the DNA TGTGCCAGCTCCGAAAATGGACTTCTCTACGAGCAGTACTTC. Protein: CASSENGLLYEQYF.

J is TRBJ2-3 and V is TRBV7-9, with D possibly being TRBD2 (5 bases). This CDR3 spans 15 amino acids. CDR1 SEHNR and CDR2 FQNEAQ come from the germline V gene (reference sequence). V lost 4 bases and J 0 bases, leaving 11 bases between the germline ends. CDR3 loop: CASSSNRESTDTQYF. The CDR3, as DNA: TGTGCCAGCAGCTCCAACCGGGAAAGCACAGATACGCAGTATTTT.